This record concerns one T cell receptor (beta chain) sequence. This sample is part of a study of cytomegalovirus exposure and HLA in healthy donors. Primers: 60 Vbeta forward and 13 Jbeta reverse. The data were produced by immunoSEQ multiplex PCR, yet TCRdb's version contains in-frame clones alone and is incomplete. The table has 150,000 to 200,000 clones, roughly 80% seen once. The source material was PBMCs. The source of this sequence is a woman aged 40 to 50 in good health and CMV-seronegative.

CDR3 in DNA: TGTGCCAGCAGCTTAGGACTCAAGTACCAAGAGACCCAGTACTTC. It codes for CASSLGLKYQETQYF. V is TRBV11-2 and J is TRBJ2-5; no firm D call. Germline V gives CDR1 SGHAT, CDR2 FQNNGV. The CDR3 has 15 residues. V was clipped by 1 base and J by 0 bases, with 9 bases between them.